This T cell receptor (beta chain) was sequenced in a study of blood T cell repertoires in COVID-19. With V trimmed by 4 bases and J by 5 bases, 7 bases remained unmatched. Germline V gene sequence: CDR1 SGHTA, CDR2 FQGNSA. The CDR3 is 17 residues long. In the authors' methods: Estimation of nucleated cell counts was performed using reference gene primer amplification. Clones were sequenced by immunoSEQ multiplex PCR, and TCRdb holds only the in-frame ones, with some missing. V and J calls and clone size come straight from that table; D and trimming were deduced from the DNA. The repertoire has some 100,000 clones, around 86% of them found once; the top ten carry about 9.3%.

The V and J genes are TRBV7-2 and TRBJ2-5; TRBD2 matches at 16 bases. Sequenced material: peripheral blood. The receptor's source is a man aged 50-60 years with acute or convalescent COVID-19. CDR3 protein: CASSSPGLAGGAETQYF. In nucleotides, the CDR3 is TGTGCCAGCAGCTCTCCGGGACTAGCGGGAGGGGCGGAGACCCAGTACTTC.